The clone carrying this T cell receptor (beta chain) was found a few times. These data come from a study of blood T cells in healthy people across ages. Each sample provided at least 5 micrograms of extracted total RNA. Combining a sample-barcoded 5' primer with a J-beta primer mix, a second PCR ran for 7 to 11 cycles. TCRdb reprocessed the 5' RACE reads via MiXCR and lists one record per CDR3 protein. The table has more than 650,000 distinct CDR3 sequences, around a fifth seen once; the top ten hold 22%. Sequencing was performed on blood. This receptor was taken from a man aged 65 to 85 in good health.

CDR3 sequence (DNA): TGTGCCAGCAGCTTTGACAGGGTCTCTACCTACGAGCAGTACTTC. Protein product: CASSFDRVSTYEQYF. The chain employs TRBV13 and TRBJ2-7; 7 nucleotides agree with TRBD1. Germline V CDR1 and CDR2: PRHDT, FYEKMQ (reference sequence). The ends lost 3 bases at V and 2 bases at J; junction bases unmatched: 7. There are 15 residues in the CDR3.